This TCR beta chain was retrieved from a study of regulatory T cells in long-lasting Graves disease. Overall study: Over-5-year antithyroid drug use with positive TSH receptor antibodies defined persistent Graves' disease in the study.

Turning to this clonotype: Its antigen is not known.

Germline CDR1 and CDR2: SNHLY and FYNNEI. There are 14 residues in the CDR3. Trimming removed 1 base from V and 10 bases from J, with 11 bases in between. Building of the TCR beta libraries involved iRepertoire HTBI primers and Arm-PCR of CDR3 regions. TCRdb re-derived calls from the multiplex PCR reads in MiXCR, one entry per CDR3 protein. The sample lists about 430,000 distinct CDR3 sequences, under 25% occurring once. Study outcomes and limitations: Shared public clonotypes totalled fewer than 3,000 in persistent patients, compared with roughly 970 in new patients. Persistent disease showed a preference for TRBV28, TRBJ1-2 and TRBJ2-5.

As to time point: persistent/refractory GD, antithyroid drugs over 5 years with positive TRAb. The TCR library used RNA extracted from PBMCs. Graves' disease diagnosis used American Thyroid Association guidelines. The sequences come from peripheral blood mononuclear cells (PBMCs), collected when the disease was refractory, from a patient treated with antithyroid drugs. The receptor comes from a female donor with Graves disease. This chain uses TRBV2 with TRBJ1-6; D may be TRBD1 (5 bases). DNA for the CDR3: TGTGCCAGCAGTGAAGGGCAGGGAGGCTCACCCCTCCACTTT. This codes for CASSEGQGGSPLHF.